This T cell receptor (beta chain) is drawn from a study of glioma-infiltrating T cells. General study points: Gliomas, especially low-grade, showed above-expected tissue-blood divergence; non-neoplastic patients showed below.

TCR alpha and beta CDR3 regions were amplified from RNA using iRepertoire nested multiplex PCR. Each CDR3 protein is one row after TCRdb ran MiXCR on the multiplex PCR reads. In the table there are around 140,000 distinct CDR3 sequences, about 39% of which are singletons. A word on this clonotype: Antigen: not known.

The germline gives CDR1 SEHNR, CDR2 FQNEAQ (reference sequence). CDR3 size: 15 residues. V was clipped by 1 base and J by 3 bases; unmatched bases: 4. Sequenced: glioma tissue, nonneoplastic brain tissue, or PBMCs (not recorded which). This clonotype originated in a human donor with low-grade glioma or glioblastoma, undergoing nonglioma brain surgery, or in good health (not recorded which). The chain combines TRBV7-9 with TRBJ2-3, with 7 bases lining up with TRBD1. Here the CDR3 DNA reads TGTGCCAGCAGCTTAGACAGGGGATGGACAGATACGCAGTATTTT. This encodes CASSLDRGWTDTQYF.